Following are 5 T cell receptor beta chains from one sample sequenced in a study of T cell changes during pregnancy in multiple sclerosis. Only in-frame clones appear in the TCRdb table, and some are missing; sequencing was by immunoSEQ multiplex PCR. The sample holds roughly 89,000 clones; 90% to 95% are singletons and the top ten take about 2%. The specimen was peripheral blood, collected in the third trimester of pregnancy. Receptors originate from a female donor with multiple sclerosis, enrolled in a pregnancy study.

The chain couples TRBV9 to TRBJ2-3, with D possibly matching TRBD2 (6 bases). The CDR3 spans 14 residues. Trimming removed 3 bases from V and 10 bases from J, with 18 bases in between. The germline CDR1 and CDR2 sequences are SGDLS and YYNGEE. CDR3: CASSAGGGARAQYF. CDR3 in DNA: TGTGCCAGCAGCGCTGGCGGAGGGGCTAGGGCGCAGTATTTT.

The chain carries TRBV5-1 and TRBJ2-2; D is unclear. From germline, CDR1 is SGHRS and CDR2 YFSETQ. CDR3 length equals 14 residues. V lost 7 bases and J lost 4, with 14 bases in between. Here the CDR3 reads CASSVEAVTGELFF. CDR3 sequence (DNA): TGCGCCAGCTCCGTTGAAGCCGTCACCGGGGAGCTGTTTTTT.

The chain recombines TRBV19 with TRBJ1-3; D unresolved. Germline-derived CDR1 and CDR2 are LNHDA and SQIVND (reference sequence). This CDR3 has 14 residues. Trimming removed 5 bases at V and 6 bases at J, with 14 bases between. This chain's CDR3 is CASSSQAEVNTIYF. CDR3 bases: TGTGCCAGTAGTTCCCAGGCGGAGGTAAACACCATATATTTT.

This chain connects TRBV29-1 to TRBJ2-7; 7 positions match TRBD1. The V gene's germline CDR1 is SQVTM and CDR2 ANQGSEA. V gave up 7 bases and J gave up 4 bases; unmatched junction bases: 10. The CDR3 sequence is 13 residues long. The CDR3: CSAEVDRSYEQYF. CDR3 sequence (DNA): TGCAGCGCAGAAGTGGACAGGAGTTACGAGCAGTACTTC.

This clone has only one observation. V is TRBV7-3 and J is TRBJ2-5, with D perhaps matching TRBD2 (6 bases). This CDR3 contains 14 residues. Trimming cost V 2 bases and J 5 bases, with 12 bases left between them. CDR1 and CDR2 from the germline V gene are SGHTA and FQGTGA. CDR3 DNA: TGTGCCAGCAGCTTAGTCGGAGGGTCGGAGACCCAGTACTTC. This encodes CASSLVGGSETQYF.